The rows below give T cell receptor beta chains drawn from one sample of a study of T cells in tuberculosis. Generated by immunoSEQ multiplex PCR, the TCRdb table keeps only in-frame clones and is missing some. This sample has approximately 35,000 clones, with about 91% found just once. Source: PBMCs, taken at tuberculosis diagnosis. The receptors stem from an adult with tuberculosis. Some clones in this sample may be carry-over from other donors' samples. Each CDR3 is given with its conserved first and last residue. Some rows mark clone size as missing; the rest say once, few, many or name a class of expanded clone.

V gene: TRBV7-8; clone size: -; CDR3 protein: CASSLAYSNYGYTF
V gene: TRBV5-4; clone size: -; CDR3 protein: CASSLEGQSTDTQYF
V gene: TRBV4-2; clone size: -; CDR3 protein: CASSQEVGRSRVVWVRGEQFF
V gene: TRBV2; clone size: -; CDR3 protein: CASSVSLVAGELFF
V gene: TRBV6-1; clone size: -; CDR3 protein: CASRERQGNSPLHF
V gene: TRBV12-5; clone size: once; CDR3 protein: CASGQTEDGTLSYNEQFF
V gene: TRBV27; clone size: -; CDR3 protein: CASSPRGLYPGELFF
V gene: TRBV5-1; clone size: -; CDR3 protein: CASSRGQGNIQYF
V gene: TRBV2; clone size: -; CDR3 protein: CASTVRSTEAFF
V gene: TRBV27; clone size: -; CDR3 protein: CASSLSGGAADTQYF
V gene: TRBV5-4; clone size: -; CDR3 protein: CATPALFGSPEAFF
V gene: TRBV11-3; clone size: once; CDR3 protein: CASSARGPGGTDTQYF
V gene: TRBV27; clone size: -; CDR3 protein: CASSPTGASPLHF
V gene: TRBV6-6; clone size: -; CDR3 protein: CASSYSKGRNEQYF
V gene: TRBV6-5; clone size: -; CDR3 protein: CASSYTGDGYTF
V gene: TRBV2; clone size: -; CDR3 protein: CASSEPSGGAVNEQFF
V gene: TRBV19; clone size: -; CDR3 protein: CASSIWDSTNEKLFF
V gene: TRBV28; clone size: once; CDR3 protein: CASSSTDRGWMTEAFF
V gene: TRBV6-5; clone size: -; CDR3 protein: CASSYTGTANEQFF
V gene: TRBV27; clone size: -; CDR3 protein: CASSLLGQGIYEQYF
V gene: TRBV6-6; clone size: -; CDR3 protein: CASSYSAGLSYGYTF
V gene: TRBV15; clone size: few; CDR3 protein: CATSRGEGPSFDEQFF
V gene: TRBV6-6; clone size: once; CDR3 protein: CASSYSGTGVTGELFF
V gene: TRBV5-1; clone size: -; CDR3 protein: CASSPGTANTEAFF
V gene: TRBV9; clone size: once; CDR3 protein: CASSVEPPGKGYTF
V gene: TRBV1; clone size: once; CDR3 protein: CTSSQGHRRGTSGGATDTQYF
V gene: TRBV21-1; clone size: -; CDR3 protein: CASSATGHHYEQYF
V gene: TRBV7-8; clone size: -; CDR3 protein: CASSSGGGWEQYF
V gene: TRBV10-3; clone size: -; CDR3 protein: CAISASGAYNEQFF
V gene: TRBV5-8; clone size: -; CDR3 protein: CASTGSVWRDFTDTQYF
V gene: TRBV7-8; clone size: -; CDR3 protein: CASSLLSGDHSPLHF
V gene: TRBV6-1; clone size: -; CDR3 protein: CASSERPGGGVGEQYF
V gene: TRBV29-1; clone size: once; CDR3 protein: CSVSRKNTEAFF